This TCR beta chain was captured by sequencing in a study of cytomegalovirus exposure and HLA in healthy donors. There are 13 residues in the CDR3. Germline V gives CDR1 SEHNR, CDR2 FQNEAQ (reference sequence). Trimming removed 4 bases from V and 4 bases from J, with 10 bases in between. With 60 Vbeta and 13 Jbeta primers, the PCR was carried out. Some clones are missing from TCRdb's copy, which holds only in-frame ones; the method was immunoSEQ multiplex PCR. The data contain around 64,000 clones, more than 70% of them singletons. This receptor was obtained from a young man in good health and CMV-seropositive. This chain joins TRBV7-9 and TRBJ1-1; D is unclear. Sequences were obtained from PBMCs. CDR3 in amino acids: CASSSNLGTEAFF. The CDR3 DNA reads TGTGCCAGCAGCTCCAACCTCGGCACTGAAGCTTTCTTT.